The 7 T cell receptor beta chains below all came from one sample that was sequenced in a study of cytomegalovirus exposure and HLA in healthy donors. Profiled with immunoSEQ multiplex PCR; TCRdb holds only in-frame clones, not every one. The sample shows under 300,000 clones, around 86% of them seen only once. The sample was PBMCs. The receptors shown here come from a woman aged 18-29 years in good health and CMV-seronegative.

In this sample, this clone turned up once. The J gene is TRBJ1-2, the V gene TRBV9; D is undetermined. Trimming removed 0 bases from V and 8 bases from J, with 8 bases in between. This CDR3 has 12 amino acids. CDR1 is SGDLS, CDR2 YYNGEE, per germline. The CDR3 coding sequence is TGTGCCAGCAGCGTAGCCGGGGTAGGCTACACCTTC. Its protein product is CASSVAGVGYTF.

This rearrangement joins TRBV27 to TRBJ2-7; 7 positions match TRBD1. The germline CDR1 and CDR2 sequences are MNHEY and SMNVEV (reference sequence). CDR3 size: 14 residues. The V gene end was trimmed by 4 bases and the J gene end by 3 bases; junction bases not matched to a gene: 6. CDR3 nucleotide sequence: TGTGCCAGCAGTTACACAGGGGTCGGCTACGAGCAGTACTTC. Its translation is CASSYTGVGYEQYF.

The CDR3 DNA follows: TGTGCCAGCAGTTCAGGTAGGACAGGGAGGCCGTGGGAGCAGTACTTC. Translation: CASSSGRTGRPWEQYF. J is TRBJ2-7 and V is TRBV28; 8 nucleotides agree with TRBD1. J was trimmed by 7 bases and V by 4 bases; bases with no gene match: 15. There are 16 residues in the CDR3. CDR1 MDHEN and CDR2 SYDVKM come from the germline V gene. The whole variable domain, filled in from reference TRBV28 and TRBJ2-7, reads DVKVTQSSRYLVKRTGEKVFLECVQDMDHENMFWYRQDPGLGLRLIYFSYDVKMKEKGDIPEGYSVSREKKERFSLILESASTNQTSMYLCASSSGRTGRPWEQYFGPGTRLTVT.

V and J are TRBV5-1 and TRBJ1-2; 7 nucleotides align to TRBD1. The CDR3 consists of 14 residues. Germline CDR1 is SGHRS and CDR2 is YFSETQ. V shed 1 base and J 3 bases; nucleotides not matched to a gene: 3. In nucleotides, the CDR3 is TGCGCCAGCAGCTTGAGGGGGCGGGACTATGGCTACACCTTC. It yields the protein CASSLRGRDYGYTF.

This chain connects TRBV7-3 to TRBJ2-2; tentatively, D is TRBD2 (6 bases). Trimming stripped 4 bases from V and 1 base from J, with 10 bases between. The V gene's germline CDR1 is SGHTA and CDR2 FQGTGA. There are 15 residues in the CDR3. The CDR3 sequence: CASSSLGGNTGELFF. The CDR3 nucleotides are TGTGCCAGCAGCTCCTTGGGGGGGAACACCGGGGAGCTGTTTTTT. The full variable domain, its missing parts supplied by reference TRBV7-3 and TRBJ2-2, is GAGVSQTPSNKVTEKGKYVELRCDPISGHTALYWYRQSLGQGPEFLIYFQGTGAADDSGLPNDRFFAVRPEGSVSTLKIQRTERGDSAVYLCASSSLGGNTGELFFGEGSRLTVL.

The chain combines TRBV7-9 with TRBJ2-7, with 10 bases lining up with TRBD2. Trimming removed 2 bases from V and 4 bases from J; junction bases left unmatched: 2. Germline V lookup: CDR1 SEHNR, CDR2 FQNEAQ (reference sequence). This CDR3 is built from 14 residues. CDR3 DNA: TGTGCCAGCAGCTTACTAGCGGGAGAGTACGAGCAGTACTTC. Protein: CASSLLAGEYEQYF.

The chain combines TRBV27 with TRBJ2-3, with D maybe TRBD2 (6 bases). V dropped 6 bases and J dropped 7 bases, with 20 bases sitting between them. Looked up from germline, CDR1 is MNHEY and CDR2 is SMNVEV (reference sequence). The CDR3 is 15 amino acids. The CDR3 loop is CASRPTGTGLYTQYF. For the CDR3, the DNA is TGTGCCAGCAGGCCAACCGGGACGGGACTTTATACGCAGTATTTT.